The T cell receptor beta chain under discussion was sequenced for a study of blood T cell repertoires in COVID-19. About the study: The analysed material was cDNA or gDNA that came from T cells, B-cell-depleted T cells, or PBMCs.

The CDR3 spans 14 residues. Trimming removed 6 bases at V and 2 bases at J, with 10 bases between. The germline V gene encodes CDR1 SEHNR and CDR2 FQNEAQ (reference sequence). The assay was immunoSEQ multiplex PCR, and TCRdb's table has in-frame clones only and misses some. The table records around 63,000 clones, around 89% of them present only once. While infection was still active, Seattle patients were enrolled and then followed longitudinally. The chain links TRBV7-9 to TRBJ1-4; weak D call: TRBD1 (5 bases). This clonotype was obtained from a woman aged 60-70 years with COVID-19, enrolled during active disease. The sample comprised peripheral blood. In nucleotides, the CDR3 is TGTGCCAGCAGACAGCAGGGTACTAATGAAAAACTGTTTTTT. This translates into CASRQQGTNEKLFF. The full variable domain, in which reference TRBV7-9 and TRBJ1-4 provide the parts outside the CDR3, is DTGVSQNPRHKITKRGQNVTFRCDPISEHNRLYWYRQTLGQGPEFLTYFQNEAQLEKSRLLSDRFSAERPKGSFSTLEIQRTEQGDSAMYLCASRQQGTNEKLFFGSGTQLSVL.